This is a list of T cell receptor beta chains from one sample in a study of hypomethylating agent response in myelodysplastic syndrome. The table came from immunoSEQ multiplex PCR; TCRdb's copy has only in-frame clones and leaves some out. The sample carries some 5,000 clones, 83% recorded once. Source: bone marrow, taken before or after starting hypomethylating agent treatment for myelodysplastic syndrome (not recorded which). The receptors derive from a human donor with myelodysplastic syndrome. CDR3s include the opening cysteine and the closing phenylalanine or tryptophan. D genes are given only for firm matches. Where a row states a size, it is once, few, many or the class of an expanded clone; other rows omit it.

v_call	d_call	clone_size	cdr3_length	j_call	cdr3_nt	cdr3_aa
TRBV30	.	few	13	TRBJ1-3	TGTGCCTGGAATGGGGGGCAAGGAAACACCATATATTTT	CAWNGGQGNTIYF
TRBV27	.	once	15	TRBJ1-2	TGTGCCAGCAGTCCCGGGGCCTTGGGGTTCAATGGCTACACCTTC	CASSPGALGFNGYTF
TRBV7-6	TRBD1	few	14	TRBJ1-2	TGTGCCAGCAGCAGGGACAGGGGTTTTGGTGGCTACACCTTC	CASSRDRGFGGYTF
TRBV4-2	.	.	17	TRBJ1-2	TGTGCCAGCAGCCCGCGGACCCCATTTAAAGCTAACTATGGCTACACCTTC	CASSPRTPFKANYGYTF
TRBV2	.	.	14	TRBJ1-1	TGTGCCAGCACCCCCTTGTGGGGGCGGACTGAAGCTTTCTTT	CASTPLWGRTEAFF
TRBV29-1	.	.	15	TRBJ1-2	TGCAGCGCCAATGACGGGGTTCGGACTAACTATGGCTACACCTTC	CSANDGVRTNYGYTF
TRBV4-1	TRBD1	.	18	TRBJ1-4	TGCGCCAGCAGCCAACTTTATCTACAGGGGAAGATCGAAGAAAAACTGTTTTTT	CASSQLYLQGKIEEKLFF
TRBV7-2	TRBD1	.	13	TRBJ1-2	TGTGCCAGCAGCTTCGACAGGGCGTTTGGCTACACCTTC	CASSFDRAFGYTF
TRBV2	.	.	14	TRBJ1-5	TGTGCCAGCAGTGAGTTCGGGAACAATCAGCCCCAGCATTTT	CASSEFGNNQPQHF
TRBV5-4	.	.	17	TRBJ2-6	TGTGCCAGCAGGCCCGACTTACAGCTCTCTGGGGCCAACGTCCTGACTTTC	CASRPDLQLSGANVLTF
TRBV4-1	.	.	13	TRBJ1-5	TGCGCCAGCAGCCAAGTTCTAAATCAGCCCCAGCATTTT	CASSQVLNQPQHF
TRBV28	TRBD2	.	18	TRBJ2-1	TGTGCCAGCAGTTTCCGACGGGGGGTCCTGAGCTCCTACAATGAGCAGTTCTTC	CASSFRRGVLSSYNEQFF
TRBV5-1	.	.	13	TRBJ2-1	TGCGCCAGCAGCTTGGGCGCCGACAATGAGCAGTTCTTC	CASSLGADNEQFF
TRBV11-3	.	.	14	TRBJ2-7	TGTGCCAGCAGCCCTTACGGTGATTCCTACGAGCAGTACTTC	CASSPYGDSYEQYF
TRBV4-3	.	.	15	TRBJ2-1	TGCGCCAGCAGTCAAACCGAGTACGGCTACAATGAGCAGTTCTTC	CASSQTEYGYNEQFF
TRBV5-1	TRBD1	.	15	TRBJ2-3	TGCGCCAGCAGCTTGAGGGGACAGGGGACAGATACGCAGTATTTT	CASSLRGQGTDTQYF
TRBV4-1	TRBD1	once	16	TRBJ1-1	TGCGCCAGCAGCATGACAAGGGACAGGGGGCACGGTGAAGCTTTCTTT	CASSMTRDRGHGEAFF
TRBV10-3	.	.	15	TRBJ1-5	TGTGCCATCAGTGAGCGGCAGAATGGCAATCAGCCCCAGCATTTT	CAISERQNGNQPQHF
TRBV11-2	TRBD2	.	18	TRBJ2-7	TGTGCCAGCAGCTTAGAAGGGAGGACTAGCGGGTCATTATACGAGCAGTACTTC	CASSLEGRTSGSLYEQYF
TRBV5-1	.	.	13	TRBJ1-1	TGCGCCAGCAGCTCAGCGGGGTTTACTGAAGCTTTCTTT	CASSSAGFTEAFF
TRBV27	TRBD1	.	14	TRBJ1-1	TGTGCCAGCAGTTTATTGGCAGGGGGCACTGAAGCTTTCTTT	CASSLLAGGTEAFF
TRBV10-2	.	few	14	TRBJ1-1	TGCGCCAGCAGTGAGCCCTGGGGGAACACTGAAGCTTTCTTT	CASSEPWGNTEAFF
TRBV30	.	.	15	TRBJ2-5	TGTGCCTGCTCTCAGGGGTGGGGGGAGTATGGGACCCAGTACTTC	CACSQGWGEYGTQYF
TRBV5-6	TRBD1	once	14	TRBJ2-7	TGTGCCAGCCTAAATGACAGGGGATCCTACGAGCAGTACTTC	CASLNDRGSYEQYF
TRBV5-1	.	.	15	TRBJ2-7	TGCGCCAGCAGCCCCTCCACTACAGGGTCGGGCGAGCAGTACTTC	CASSPSTTGSGEQYF
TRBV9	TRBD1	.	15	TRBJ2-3	TGTGCCAGCAGCGCCTCACAGGGGGGTGGGGATACGCAGTATTTT	CASSASQGGGDTQYF
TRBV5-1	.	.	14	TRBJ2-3	TGCGCCAGCAGCTCGCGGACAGACACAGATACGCAGTATTTT	CASSSRTDTDTQYF
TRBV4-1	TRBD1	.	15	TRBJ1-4	TGCGCCAGCAGCCAGGGGGTGAGGGGGCGCCAAGAACTGTTTTTT	CASSQGVRGRQELFF
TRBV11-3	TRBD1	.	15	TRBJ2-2	TGTGCCAGCAGCCATCGGACAGGGTCGACCGGGGAGCTGTTTTTT	CASSHRTGSTGELFF
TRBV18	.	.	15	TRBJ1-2	TGTGCCAGCTCACCAAATACAGGGAATAACTATGGCTACACCTTC	CASSPNTGNNYGYTF
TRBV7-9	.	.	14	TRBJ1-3	TGTGCGATCGGGACGGAGATCTCTGGAAACACCATATATTTT	CAIGTEISGNTIYF
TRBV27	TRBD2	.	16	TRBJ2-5	TGTGCCAGCAGTTATACCGGGACTAGCGGGAAGAAGACCCAGTACTTC	CASSYTGTSGKKTQYF
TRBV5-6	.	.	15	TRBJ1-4	TGTGCCAGCAGCTATGGACAAGCGGTCCGGGAAAAACTGTTTTTT	CASSYGQAVREKLFF
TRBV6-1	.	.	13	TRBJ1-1	TGTGCCAGCAGTGACCCAGGACAATGGAAAGCTTTCTTT	CASSDPGQWKAFF
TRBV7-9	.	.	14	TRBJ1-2	TGTGCCAGCAGCTTAGAGGGGACAATCAATGGCTACACCTTC	CASSLEGTINGYTF
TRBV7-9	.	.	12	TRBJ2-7	TGTGCCAGCGATCGGGACACTTCCGAGCAGTACTTC	CASDRDTSEQYF
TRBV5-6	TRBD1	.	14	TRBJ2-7	TGTGCCAGCAGCTCCGGGACAGGCCTTTGGAAGCAGTACTTC	CASSSGTGLWKQYF
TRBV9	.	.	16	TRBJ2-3	TGTGCCAGCAGCGTCCGAGGGGGTATCAGCACAGATACGCAGTATTTT	CASSVRGGISTDTQYF
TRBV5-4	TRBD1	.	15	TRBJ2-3	TGTGCCAGCAGACCGGGACAGCCCAGCACAGATACGCAGTATTTT	CASRPGQPSTDTQYF
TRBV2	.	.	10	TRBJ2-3	TGTGCTAGATCAGGGGATACGCAGTATTTT	CARSGDTQYF
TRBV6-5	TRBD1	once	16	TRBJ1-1	TGTGCCAGCAGTTATGCGGGACAGGGGCGGAACACTGAAGCTTTCTTT	CASSYAGQGRNTEAFF